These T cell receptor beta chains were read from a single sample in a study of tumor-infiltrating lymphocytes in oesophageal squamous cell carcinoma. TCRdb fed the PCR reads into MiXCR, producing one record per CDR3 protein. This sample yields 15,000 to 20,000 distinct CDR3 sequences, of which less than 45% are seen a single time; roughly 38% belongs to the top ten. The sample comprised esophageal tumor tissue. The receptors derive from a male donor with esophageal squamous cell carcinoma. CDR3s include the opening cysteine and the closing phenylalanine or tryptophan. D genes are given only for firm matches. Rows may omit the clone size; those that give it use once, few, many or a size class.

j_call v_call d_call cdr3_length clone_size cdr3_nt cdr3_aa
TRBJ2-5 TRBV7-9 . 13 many TGTGCCAGCAGCTTAGCAGGCTGGGAGACCCAGTACTTC CASSLAGWETQYF
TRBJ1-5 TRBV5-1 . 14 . TGCGCCAGCAGCTTGGCTGGGGACAATCAGCCCCAGCATTTT CASSLAGDNQPQHF
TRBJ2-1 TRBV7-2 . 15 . TGTGCCAGCAGCTCAGACTTGTTCTCCTACAATGAGCAGTTCTTC CASSSDLFSYNEQFF
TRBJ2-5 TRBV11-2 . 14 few TGTGCCAGCAGCTTAGTTCGACAGCAAGAGACCCAGTACTTC CASSLVRQQETQYF
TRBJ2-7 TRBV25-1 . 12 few TGTGCCAGCAGTGTCGCAGTCGACGAGCAGTACTTC CASSVAVDEQYF
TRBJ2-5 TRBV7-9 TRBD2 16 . TGTGCCAGCAGCTTCCCGCCAGCGGGAGCTCAAGAGACCCAGTACTTC CASSFPPAGAQETQYF
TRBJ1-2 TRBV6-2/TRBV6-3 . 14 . TGTGCCAGCAGTGGACGGGACTCCAGGAATCGCTACACCTTC CASSGRDSRNRYTF
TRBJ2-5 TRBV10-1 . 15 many TGCGCCAGCAGCGAACTAGGGGGGAGTTGCGAGACCCAGTACTTC CASSELGGSCETQYF
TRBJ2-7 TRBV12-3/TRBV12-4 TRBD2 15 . TGTGCCAGCAGTTTAGCTAGCGGGATAGGTAACGAGCAGTACTTC CASSLASGIGNEQYF
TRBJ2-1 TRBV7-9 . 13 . TGTGCCAGCATCGGCGGGATCTCCTACGAGCAATACTTC CASIGGISYEQYF